Listed here are 6 T cell receptor beta chains from one sample, sequenced in a study of blood T cell repertoires in COVID-19. Profiled with immunoSEQ multiplex PCR; TCRdb holds only in-frame clones, not every one. Altogether about 60,000 clones are present, more than 80% being singletons, with the ten largest covering 1.2% to 1.5%. Sequenced: peripheral blood. The receptors derive from a man between 60 and 70 years old with acute or convalescent COVID-19.

The chain links TRBV7-2 to TRBJ2-7; 9 positions match TRBD1. The germline V gene encodes CDR1 SGHTA and CDR2 FQGNSA. V shed 1 base, J shed 3 bases, and the junction held 4 bases outside the gene matches. The CDR3 totals 15 residues. The CDR3 spells CASSLGRQGGYEQYF. In nucleotides, the CDR3 is TGTGCCAGCAGCTTAGGTCGACAGGGGGGCTACGAGCAGTACTTC.

The chain has TRBV30 and TRBJ2-2; 7 bases are a match to TRBD1. J lost 3 bases, V lost 4 bases, and 5 bases had no gene match. Germline V gene lookup returns CDR1 GTSNPN and CDR2 SVGIG (reference sequence). The CDR3 extends over 14 amino acids. This CDR3 reads CAWTNGQDTGELFF. The CDR3 nucleotides are TGTGCCTGGACAAACGGACAGGACACCGGGGAGCTGTTTTTT.

V gene TRBV7-2 combines with J gene TRBJ2-7; D perhaps matches TRBD1 (5 bases). Germline CDR1 SGHTA, CDR2 FQGNSA. The CDR3 totals 14 residues. The V end was cut by 3 bases, the J end by 0 bases, with 9 bases between. The CDR3 here is CASSFDRDSYEQYF. The CDR3, as DNA: TGTGCCAGCAGCTTCGACAGAGACTCCTACGAGCAGTACTTC.

To note about this clone: Other DNA sequences in the sample encode the same CDR3. The chain has TRBV25-1 and TRBJ1-2, with D perhaps TRBD1 (5 bases). This CDR3 comprises 13 residues. Trimming removed 5 bases from V and 7 bases from J, with 14 bases in between. Germline loops: CDR1 MGHDK, CDR2 SYGVNS. CDR3 sequence (DNA): TGTGCCAGCAGTTCTCGGGGGGGGAGTGGCTACACCTTC. The encoded protein is CASSSRGGSGYTF.

The rearrangement joins TRBV27 to TRBJ2-5, with D maybe TRBD1 (5 bases). Trimming took 6 bases from V and 2 from J, leaving 7 bases between them. CDR3 length equals 12 residues. Germline CDR1 is MNHEY and CDR2 is SMNVEV (reference sequence). Here the CDR3 reads CASRSGQETQYF. DNA for the CDR3: TGTGCCAGCAGGTCAGGGCAAGAGACCCAGTACTTC.

The chain has TRBV28 and TRBJ2-2; TRBD1 is a possible D gene (5 bases). The germline CDR1 and CDR2 sequences are MDHEN and SYDVKM. The CDR3 runs to 14 residues. Trimming cost V 4 bases and J 1 base, with 7 bases left between them. The CDR3 DNA sequence: TGTGCCAGCAGTTCCGGACAGAACACCGGGGAGCTGTTTTTT. Translating gives CASSSGQNTGELFF.